This T cell receptor (beta chain) was observed in a study of T cell repertoires in cytomegalovirus infection. From the reads, TCRdb called clonotypes with MiXCR, one entry per CDR3 protein. The sample contains some 400,000 distinct CDR3 sequences, less than 20% of which appear only once. The specimen sequenced was PBMCs. The TCR sequence derives from a human donor in good health (CMV status not recorded). Some clones in this sample may be carry-over from other donors' samples.

CDR3 sequence reads: CASAFWEQETQYF. The CDR3 DNA reads TGTGCCAGCGCCTTCTGGGAGCAAGAGACCCAGTACTTC. This sequence joins TRBV12-3 or TRBV12-4 and TRBJ2-5; TRBD2 is a possible D gene (5 bases). This CDR3 has 13 amino acids. Trimming stripped 8 bases from V and 2 bases from J, with 12 bases between.